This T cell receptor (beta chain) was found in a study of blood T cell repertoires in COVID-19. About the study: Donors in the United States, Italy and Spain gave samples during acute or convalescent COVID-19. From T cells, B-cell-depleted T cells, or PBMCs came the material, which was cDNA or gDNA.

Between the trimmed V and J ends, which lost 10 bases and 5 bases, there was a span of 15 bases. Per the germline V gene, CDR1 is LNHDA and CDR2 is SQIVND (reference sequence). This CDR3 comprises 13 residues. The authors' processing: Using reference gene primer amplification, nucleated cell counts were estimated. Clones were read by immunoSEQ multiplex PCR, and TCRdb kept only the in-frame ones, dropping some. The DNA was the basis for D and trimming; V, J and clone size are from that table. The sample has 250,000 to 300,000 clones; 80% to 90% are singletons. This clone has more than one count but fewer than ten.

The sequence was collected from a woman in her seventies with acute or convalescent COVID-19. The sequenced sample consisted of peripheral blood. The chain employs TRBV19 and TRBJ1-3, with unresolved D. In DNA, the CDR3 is TGTGCCACCAGGAGAGGGATCCGAAACACCATATATTTT. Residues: CATRRGIRNTIYF.